The TCR beta chain described here comes from a study of T-cell reconstitution after alpha-beta-depleted transplantation in children. Study findings and constraints: From newly produced T cells came most of the T-cell counts and diversity one year after transplant.

This clonotype has more than one count but fewer than ten. Antigen specificity is unknown. A TCRbeta library incorporating unique molecular identifiers was prepared. Each CDR3 protein is one row after TCRdb ran MiXCR on the PCR reads. The sample has roughly 340,000 distinct CDR3 sequences, around 15% seen once. V lost 4 bases to trimming and J lost 2 bases, with 11 bases between them. Germline V gene sequence: CDR1 MNHEY, CDR2 SVGAGI. The CDR3 spans 15 residues. The chain carries TRBV6-5 and TRBJ1-4; D unresolved. This TCR came from a male patient between 2 and 10 years old who had a stem cell transplant for acute lymphoblastic leukemia, so the T cells may come from the graft donor. Sequenced material: PBMCs, mostly from graft donor cells, taken 360 days after TCRalphabeta/CD19-depleted stem cell transplant. This chain's CDR3 is CASSFVSGTNEKLFF. Written as DNA, the CDR3 is TGTGCCAGCAGTTTTGTCTCGGGTACTAATGAAAAACTGTTTTTT.